Below, 27 T cell receptor beta chains from the same sample are listed, as sequenced in a study of OX40 agonist ivuxolimab in advanced cancers. The repertoire was sequenced with immunoSEQ multiplex PCR; TCRdb's copy has only in-frame clones and lacks some. The sample has roughly 70,000 clones; roughly 88% are singletons. The sequencing here drew on CD4+ or CD8+ T cells sorted from blood, taken in a trial of the OX40 agonist ivuxolimab. These receptors all come from an adult with an advanced solid tumor such as melanoma, head and neck, liver or kidney cancer.

The chain uses TRBV5-1 and TRBJ2-3; the match to TRBD2 covers 10 bases. This CDR3 contains 17 residues. The J segment lost 2 bases and the V segment lost 1 base, leaving 7 bases of the junction unmatched. Per the germline V gene, CDR1 is SGHRS and CDR2 is YFSETQ. The CDR3 region is CASSLSQRGGLTDTQYF. The DNA of the CDR3 is TGCGCCAGCAGCTTGTCCCAGCGGGGGGGCCTCACAGATACGCAGTATTTT.

The rearrangement links TRBV6-5 to TRBJ1-5; D might be TRBD1 (6 bases). In germline, CDR1 is MNHEY, CDR2 SVGAGI. Trimming cost V 10 bases and J 0 bases, with 16 bases left between them. The CDR3 sequence is 15 residues long. The DNA for the CDR3 is TGTGCCACCATGGACAGACTATATAGCAATCAGCCCCAGCATTTT. Translation: CATMDRLYSNQPQHF.

The V call is TRBV18, the J call TRBJ2-7, with 8 nucleotides matching TRBD1. CDR1 and CDR2 from the germline V gene are KGHSH and LQKENI. Germline trimming cut 6 bases from V and 3 bases from J; bases unmatched to any gene: 7. The CDR3 covers 14 residues. CDR3 protein: CASSGQGASYEQYF. CDR3 in DNA: TGTGCCAGCTCCGGGCAGGGGGCAAGCTACGAGCAGTACTTC.

V usage is TRBV6-5 and J usage is TRBJ2-7; D is undetermined. The CDR3 contains 14 residues. From germline, CDR1 is MNHEY and CDR2 SVGAGI. The V gene lost 5 bases and the J gene lost 1 base, with 12 bases spanning the gap. In DNA form, the CDR3 reads TGTGCCAGCAGTCGCTCAGCCGTTTCCTACGAGCAGTACTTC. It specifies CASSRSAVSYEQYF.

V and J are TRBV6-5 and TRBJ1-1; 9 nucleotides match TRBD1. This CDR3 region has 14 residues. Germline V gene sequence: CDR1 MNHEY, CDR2 SVGAGI. Losses at the gene ends were 5 bases for V and 5 bases for J; bases not matched to a gene: 6. The CDR3 is CASSPDRGGTEAFF. For the CDR3, the DNA is TGTGCCAGCAGTCCGGACAGGGGCGGGACTGAAGCTTTCTTT.

This clone was detected once. Here the CDR3 reads CASSYLGSKAFF. CDR3 coding DNA: TGTGCCAGCAGTTACTTAGGCAGCAAAGCTTTCTTT. The chain couples TRBV6-6 to TRBJ1-1; D is uncertain. This CDR3 contains 12 residues. Trimming stripped 1 base from V and 9 bases from J, with 9 bases between. The germline V gene has CDR1 MNHNY and CDR2 SVGAGI (reference sequence).

This clone turned up a few times. This chain links TRBV11-2 with TRBJ1-2; 7 bases align to TRBD1. Germline V lookup: CDR1 SGHAT, CDR2 FQNNGV. Trimming cost V 7 bases and J 4 bases; bases outside gene matches: 9. The CDR3 is made up of 14 amino acids. In nucleotides, the CDR3 is TGTGCCAGCACTCCCGACAGGGATCGCTATGGCTACACCTTC. It yields the protein CASTPDRDRYGYTF.

The chain recombines TRBV7-2 with TRBJ2-5; TRBD1 aligns across 9 bases. Germline CDR1 reads SGHTA; CDR2 reads FQGNSA. The CDR3 runs 15 residues. With V trimmed by 1 base and J by 4 bases, 4 bases remained unmatched. CDR3 loop: CASSLVRGQGETQYF. The CDR3 region has the DNA TGTGCCAGCAGCTTAGTACGGGGACAGGGAGAGACCCAGTACTTC.

The chain recombines TRBV19 with TRBJ2-3, with TRBD2 matching over 9 bases. Losses at the gene ends were 6 bases for V and 10 bases for J; bases not matched to a gene: 11. Germline V gene data show CDR1 as LNHDA and CDR2 as SQIVND (reference sequence). This CDR3 spans 14 amino acids. The CDR3 coding sequence is TGTGCCAGTAGCCCGGGACTAGCTGAAGGTTCGCAGTATTTT. Translated: CASSPGLAEGSQYF. The variable domain in full, with the rest retrieved from reference TRBV19 and TRBJ2-3, is DGGITQSPKYLFRKEGQNVTLSCEQNLNHDAMYWYRQDPGQGLRLIYYSQIVNDFQKGDIAEGYSVSREKKESFPLTVTSAQKNPTAFYLCASSPGLAEGSQYFGPGTRLTVL.

The chain couples TRBV19 to TRBJ1-6; 9 bases agree with TRBD1. The germline V gene has CDR1 LNHDA and CDR2 SQIVND (reference sequence). This CDR3 comprises 15 residues. Trimming at V came to 4 bases and at J to 13 bases, leaving 11 bases not matched to a gene. CDR3 protein: CASSTQGASISPLHF. The DNA for the CDR3 is TGTGCCAGTAGTACACAGGGGGCGTCGATCTCCCCCCTCCACTTT.

V usage is TRBV7-9 and J usage is TRBJ2-2, with 10 bases that match TRBD1. Germline CDR1 SEHNR, CDR2 FQNEAQ (reference sequence). The CDR3 sequence is 15 residues long. V lost 5 bases, J lost 6 bases, and 6 bases stayed unmatched. CDR3 sequence: CASSIWTGGAGELFF. In nucleotides, the CDR3 is TGTGCCAGCAGCATCTGGACAGGGGGTGCCGGGGAGCTGTTTTTT. The variable domain in full, with the rest retrieved from reference TRBV7-9 and TRBJ2-2, is DTGVSQNPRHKITKRGQNVTFRCDPISEHNRLYWYRQTLGQGPEFLTYFQNEAQLEKSRLLSDRFSAERPKGSFSTLEIQRTEQGDSAMYLCASSIWTGGAGELFFGEGSRLTVL.

The V call is TRBV14, the J call TRBJ2-5; D is ambiguous. V shed 3 bases and J shed 0 bases, with 8 bases lying between them. This CDR3 comprises 14 residues. Germline CDR1 reads SGHDN; CDR2 reads FVKESK. CDR3 amino acids: CASSQVGYQETQYF. The CDR3, as DNA: TGTGCCAGCAGCCAGGTTGGGTACCAAGAGACCCAGTACTTC.

This chain links TRBV27 with TRBJ2-1, with 7 nucleotides matching TRBD1. After removal of 4 bases from V and 6 bases from J, the junction contained 3 bases not matched to a gene. The germline V gene has CDR1 MNHEY and CDR2 SMNVEV (reference sequence). The CDR3 has 13 amino acids. DNA for the CDR3: TGTGCCAGCAGTTCCGGGACAGTCAATGAGCAGTTCTTC. Translating gives CASSSGTVNEQFF.

V gene TRBV19 combines with J gene TRBJ2-7, with D possibly TRBD1 on 7 matching bases. Germline V CDR1 and CDR2: LNHDA, SQIVND (reference sequence). Trimming took 1 base from V and 1 from J, leaving 8 bases between them. The CDR3 has 14 residues. CDR3 in amino acids: CASSIAGGSYEQYF. CDR3 DNA: TGTGCCAGTAGTATAGCAGGGGGGTCCTACGAGCAGTACTTC.

This chain links TRBV18 with TRBJ1-2; D is ambiguous. The germline CDR1 and CDR2 sequences are KGHSH and LQKENI. The CDR3 is 13 residues long. The V end was cut by 3 bases, the J end by 8 bases, with 13 bases between. The CDR3 coding sequence is TGTGCCAGCTCACCTGACACCCCGGGGGGCTACACCTTC. Encoded protein: CASSPDTPGGYTF.

CDR3 bases: TGTGCCAGTAGTAGGGGGGTGGGAGCGGGAGAAGCCTACGAGCAGTACTTC. Residues: CASSRGVGAGEAYEQYF. This chain links TRBV19 with TRBJ2-7, with 8 bases lining up with TRBD2. With V trimmed by 4 bases and J by 2 bases, 13 bases remained unmatched. The CDR3 is made up of 17 amino acids. Germline CDR1 is LNHDA and CDR2 is SQIVND (reference sequence). The full variable domain, rest sourced from reference TRBV19 and TRBJ2-7, is DGGITQSPKYLFRKEGQNVTLSCEQNLNHDAMYWYRQDPGQGLRLIYYSQIVNDFQKGDIAEGYSVSREKKESFPLTVTSAQKNPTAFYLCASSRGVGAGEAYEQYFGPGTRLTVT.

The CDR3 DNA reads as TGTGCCAGTAGTATCAGGAGAAAAGAGACCCAGTACTTC. Translation: CASSIRRKETQYF. J is TRBJ2-5 and V is TRBV19; D not resolved. Germline V lookup: CDR1 LNHDA, CDR2 SQIVND (reference sequence). CDR3 length: 13 amino acids. V lost 3 bases to trimming and J lost 3 bases, with 8 bases between them.

This clone showed up just a few times. Other nucleotide sequences from this sample produce the same CDR3. The chain combines TRBV9 with TRBJ1-1; D is possibly TRBD1 (6 bases). Germline values: CDR1 SGDLS, CDR2 YYNGEE. This CDR3 contains 13 residues. The V and J ends lost 5 bases and 1 base respectively, with 9 bases between them. The CDR3 DNA is TGTGCCAGCAGTCCGACAGGGAACACTGAAGCTTTCTTT. It codes for CASSPTGNTEAFF.

CDR3 coding DNA: TGTGCCAGCTCAGAAGCGGGACAGGGGGCGAGTATTTCGCCCTACGAGCAGTACTTC. Translating gives CASSEAGQGASISPYEQYF. The chain carries TRBV18 and TRBJ2-7; the match to TRBD1 covers 12 bases. Germline assignment: CDR1 KGHSH and CDR2 LQKENI. The CDR3 totals 19 residues. Trimming took 5 bases from V and 2 from J; bases not matched to a gene: 16. Using reference TRBV18 and TRBJ2-7 for the parts outside the CDR3, the full variable domain is NAGVMQNPRHLVRRRGQEARLRCSPMKGHSHVYWYRQLPEEGLKFMVYLQKENIIDESGMPKERFSAEFPKEGPSILRIQQVVRGDSAAYFCASSEAGQGASISPYEQYFGPGTRLTVT.

V is TRBV18 and J is TRBJ1-1; D is uncertain. Germline CDR1 KGHSH, CDR2 LQKENI. V dropped 2 bases and J dropped 0 bases, with 7 bases sitting between them. There are 14 residues in the CDR3. CDR3 in amino acids: CASSPAIMNTEAFF. CDR3 nucleotides: TGTGCCAGCTCACCAGCCATCATGAACACTGAAGCTTTCTTT. Supplemented by reference TRBV18 and TRBJ1-1, the full variable domain reads NAGVMQNPRHLVRRRGQEARLRCSPMKGHSHVYWYRQLPEEGLKFMVYLQKENIIDESGMPKERFSAEFPKEGPSILRIQQVVRGDSAAYFCASSPAIMNTEAFFGQGTRLTVV.

The gene calls are TRBV10-3 and TRBJ2-7, with 9 positions matching TRBD1. CDR1 ENHRY and CDR2 SYGVKD come from the germline V gene. The J segment lost 6 bases and the V segment lost 11 bases, leaving 11 bases of the junction unmatched. CDR3 size: 13 residues. The CDR3 sequence: CASSGGQGLEQYF. The CDR3 DNA reads as TGTGCCTCCTCAGGGGGACAGGGCCTCGAGCAGTACTTC.

The chain links TRBV5-4 to TRBJ2-5; D perhaps matches TRBD2 (6 bases). The germline CDR1 and CDR2 sequences are SGHNT and YYREEE (reference sequence). Trimming shortened V by 5 bases and J by 3 bases, and 20 bases separated the two germline ends. The CDR3 runs 16 residues. Here the CDR3 reads CASRGPPGEREETQYF. Written as DNA, the CDR3 is TGTGCCAGCAGAGGCCCCCCGGGGGAGAGAGAAGAGACCCAGTACTTC.

V and J are TRBV7-3 and TRBJ2-7; 7 nucleotides align to TRBD2. Trimming took 2 bases from V and 0 from J; bases not matched to a gene: 4. The germline gives CDR1 SGHTA, CDR2 FQGTGA. This CDR3 is 15 amino acids long. This CDR3 reads CASSLEAGDSYEQYF. The DNA of the CDR3 is TGTGCCAGCAGCTTAGAGGCGGGGGACTCCTACGAGCAGTACTTC.

This rearrangement joins TRBV11-2 to TRBJ1-5; D perhaps matches TRBD1 (5 bases). The germline V and J ends were trimmed by 3 bases and 2 bases, with 14 bases remaining between them. There are 16 residues in the CDR3. Germline V gene sequence: CDR1 SGHAT, CDR2 FQNNGV. Here the CDR3 reads CASSFGREGGNQPQHF. DNA of the CDR3: TGTGCCAGCAGCTTCGGAAGGGAAGGGGGCAATCAGCCCCAGCATTTT.

The chain recombines TRBV11-3 with TRBJ1-1, with TRBD1 as a possible D gene (5 bases). Germline CDR1 reads SGHNT; CDR2 reads YENEEA. This CDR3 contains 12 residues. V shed 5 bases and J shed 8 bases, with 12 bases lying between them. CDR3 sequence: CASSRPQAEAFF. In DNA form, the CDR3 reads TGTGCCAGCAGCCGGCCACAGGCGGAAGCTTTCTTT.

The chain is built from TRBV19 and TRBJ2-5, with 7 bases aligning to TRBD2. Per the germline V gene, CDR1 is LNHDA and CDR2 is SQIVND (reference sequence). The CDR3 sequence is 12 residues long. V was clipped by 4 bases and J by 4 bases; unmatched bases: 0. The CDR3 protein is CASSKRGETQYF. The CDR3, as DNA: TGTGCCAGTAGTAAGCGGGGAGAGACCCAGTACTTC.

CDR3 sequence reads: CASSQELSPSGGGVNEQFF. The CDR3 DNA follows: TGTGCCAGCAGCCAAGAGTTATCGCCTAGCGGGGGGGGAGTGAATGAGCAGTTCTTC. This rearrangement joins TRBV4-2 to TRBJ2-1, with TRBD2 identical over 12 bases. Germline loops: CDR1 LGHNA, CDR2 YNFKEQ. V shed 0 bases and J 7 bases; nucleotides not matched to a gene: 13. The CDR3 extends over 19 amino acids.